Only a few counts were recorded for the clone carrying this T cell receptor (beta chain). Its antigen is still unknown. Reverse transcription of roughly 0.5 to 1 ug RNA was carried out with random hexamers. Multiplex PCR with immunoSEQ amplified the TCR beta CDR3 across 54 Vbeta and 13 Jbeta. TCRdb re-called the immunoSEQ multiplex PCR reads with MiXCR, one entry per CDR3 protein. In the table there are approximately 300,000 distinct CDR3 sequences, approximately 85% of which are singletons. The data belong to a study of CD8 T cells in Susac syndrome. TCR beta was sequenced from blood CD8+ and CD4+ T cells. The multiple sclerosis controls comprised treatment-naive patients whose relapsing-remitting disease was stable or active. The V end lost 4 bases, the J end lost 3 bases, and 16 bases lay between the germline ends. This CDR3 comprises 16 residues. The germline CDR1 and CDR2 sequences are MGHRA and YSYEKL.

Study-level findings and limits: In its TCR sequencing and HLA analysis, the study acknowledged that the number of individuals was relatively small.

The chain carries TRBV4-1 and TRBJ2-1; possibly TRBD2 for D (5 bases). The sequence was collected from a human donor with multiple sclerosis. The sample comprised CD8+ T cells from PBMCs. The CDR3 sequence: CASSRLISDSYNEQFF. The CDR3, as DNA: TGCGCCAGCAGCCGACTAATATCGGATAGCTACAATGAGCAGTTCTTC.